Below, 4 T cell receptor beta chains from the same sample are listed, as sequenced in a study of sequential checkpoint blockade in melanoma. Treatment indicated: randomized to nivolumab then ipilimumab (arm A) or the reverse (arm B). Clones were read by immunoSEQ multiplex PCR, and TCRdb kept only the in-frame ones, dropping some. The sample includes about 30,000 clones, less than 90% of them seen just once. Sample: CD8+ T cells sorted from blood (inferred from file names), taken from a patient given nivolumab and ipilimumab in sequence. The receptors originated from a human donor with melanoma.

V is TRBV7-3 and J is TRBJ2-1; D not certain. This CDR3 contains 14 residues. Germline V gene lookup returns CDR1 SGHTA and CDR2 FQGTGA. The V end was cut by 5 bases, the J end by 5 bases, with 13 bases between. CDR3 in DNA: TGTGCCAGCAGCCCGATTGACTGGAACAATGAGCAGTTCTTC. It specifies CASSPIDWNNEQFF.

This rearrangement joins TRBV2 to TRBJ2-2, with D possibly being TRBD2 (6 bases). CDR1 and CDR2 (germline): SNHLY, FYNNEI. Trimming took off 2 bases at V and 0 bases at J, with 16 bases between the two ends. The CDR3 runs to 18 residues. Here the CDR3 reads CASSETSSSETNTGELFF. CDR3 DNA sequence: TGTGCCAGCAGTGAAACGTCTTCTAGCGAAACGAACACCGGGGAGCTGTTTTTT.

This chain connects TRBV28 to TRBJ2-5; D is uncertain. Germline V gives CDR1 MDHEN, CDR2 SYDVKM. This CDR3 spans 15 amino acids. Deletions cut 1 base from V and 5 bases from J, with 14 bases between. The DNA for the CDR3 is TGTGCCAGCAGTTTATTTGCAGGTTCCACGGAGACCCAGTACTTC. Amino acid sequence: CASSLFAGSTETQYF.

The genes are TRBV6-1 and TRBJ1-5, with unresolved D. The CDR3 loop spans 15 amino acids. V shed 11 bases and J shed 0 bases, with 17 bases lying between them. CDR1 and CDR2 from the germline V gene are MNHNS and SASEGT. CDR3 residues: CASNLQRYSNQPQHF. CDR3 nucleotides: TGTGCCTCCAACTTACAGAGATATAGCAATCAGCCCCAGCATTTT.